These 20 T cell receptor beta chains share one sample of origin, sequenced in a study of T-cell memory formation after mild COVID-19. One entry per CDR3 protein results from TCRdb running MiXCR on the 5' RACE reads. The table lists roughly 200,000 distinct CDR3 sequences, 15% to 20% of them singletons. Sequenced: PBMCs or a T cell subset sorted from them (not recorded which). These receptors were obtained from an adult woman who had mild COVID-19 (a few samples of this study predate the infection). Cell type and time point are not known.

The rearrangement uses TRBV9 and TRBJ1-2; 7 bases agree with TRBD1. V lost 4 bases and J lost 6; bases outside the gene matches: 9. CDR3 length: 14 residues. Germline V gives CDR1 SGDLS, CDR2 YYNGEE. CDR3 protein: CASSHQGGVDGYTF. As DNA, the CDR3 is TGTGCCAGCAGCCACCAGGGGGGGGTGGATGGCTACACCTTC.

The chain recombines TRBV4-1 with TRBJ2-5, with 9 bases lining up with TRBD1. The ends lost 4 bases at V and 1 base at J; junction bases unmatched: 4. The CDR3 totals 15 residues. CDR1 is MGHRA, CDR2 YSYEKL, per germline. CDR3 DNA sequence: TGCGCCAGCAGCCGACAGACAGGGGGCCAAGAGACCCAGTACTTC. Its protein is CASSRQTGGQETQYF.

The rearrangement links TRBV10-3 to TRBJ1-1; 7 positions match TRBD1. With 3 bases clipped from V and 3 bases from J, the junction kept 10 bases outside the gene matches. CDR1 and CDR2 (germline): ENHRY, SYGVKD. The CDR3 is 16 amino acids. For the CDR3, the DNA is TGTGCCATCAGTGATCCCGTGGGCAGGGGGGACACTGAAGCTTTCTTT. Translating it yields CAISDPVGRGDTEAFF.

This clonotype was observed many times. The chain combines TRBV6-4 with TRBJ1-2, with 10 bases lining up with TRBD1. CDR3 length: 14 amino acids. CDR1 and CDR2 from the germline V gene are MRHNA and SNTAGT. With V trimmed by 6 bases and J by 7 bases, 8 bases remained unmatched. CDR3 region: CASSPTGTGAGYTF. The CDR3 nucleotides read TGTGCCAGCAGCCCCACCGGGACAGGGGCTGGCTACACCTTC.

CDR3 sequence: CASSQAGTFQETQYF. CDR3 bases: TGCGCCAGCAGCCAAGCCGGGACTTTCCAAGAGACCCAGTACTTC. This sequence joins TRBV4-1 and TRBJ2-5, with D perhaps TRBD2 (6 bases). Trimming cost V 1 base and J 1 base, with 10 bases left between them. This CDR3 has 15 amino acids. CDR1 MGHRA and CDR2 YSYEKL come from the germline V gene.

This rearrangement joins TRBV7-9 to TRBJ2-2, with D perhaps TRBD1 or TRBD2 (5 bases each). There are 14 residues in the CDR3. The germline V gene has CDR1 SEHNR and CDR2 FQNEAQ (reference sequence). Trimming took 5 bases from V and 4 from J, leaving 11 bases between them. The CDR3, as DNA: TGTGCCAGCAGCACTAGGACACCCACCGGGGAGCTGTTTTTT. This codes for CASSTRTPTGELFF.

The sample holds one count of this clonotype. This sequence joins TRBV7-2 and TRBJ1-2; 9 bases are shared with TRBD1. CDR1 is SGHTA, CDR2 FQGNSA, per germline. Trimming cost V 5 bases and J 7 bases; bases outside gene matches: 8. The CDR3 length is 14 residues. The CDR3 spells CASSRRDRAGGYTF. The CDR3 DNA reads TGTGCCAGCAGCCGAAGGGACAGGGCGGGTGGCTACACCTTC.

The rearrangement links TRBV19 to TRBJ1-2; D is unclear. Trimming left V 7 bases short and J 0 bases short, with 15 bases between. The CDR3 is made up of 15 amino acids. Germline values: CDR1 LNHDA, CDR2 SQIVND (reference sequence). The DNA for the CDR3 is TGTGCCAGTAAAAACTTAGACACATCTAACTATGGCTACACCTTC. As protein: CASKNLDTSNYGYTF. Full variable domain (missing parts from reference TRBV19 and TRBJ1-2): DGGITQSPKYLFRKEGQNVTLSCEQNLNHDAMYWYRQDPGQGLRLIYYSQIVNDFQKGDIAEGYSVSREKKESFPLTVTSAQKNPTAFYLCASKNLDTSNYGYTFGSGTRLTVV.

This clonotype has just a few counts. The chain carries TRBV15 and TRBJ1-3; D is undetermined. This CDR3 contains 12 residues. Germline V gene data show CDR1 as LNHNV and CDR2 as YYDKDF (reference sequence). The V gene lost 6 bases and the J gene lost 0 bases, with 3 bases spanning the gap. CDR3 amino acids: CATRFSGNTIYF. The CDR3 DNA reads TGTGCCACCAGGTTCTCTGGAAACACCATATATTTT.

This clonotype was detected many times. The V gene is TRBV5-1, the J gene TRBJ2-3; D perhaps matches TRBD1 (6 bases). Trimming removed 4 bases from V and 0 bases from J, with 15 bases in between. The CDR3 sequence is 16 residues long. Germline CDR1 reads SGHRS; CDR2 reads YFSETQ. CDR3 DNA sequence: TGCGCCAGCAGCCTCGGACAGCAAGCTAGCACAGATACGCAGTATTTT. Its translation: CASSLGQQASTDTQYF. Using reference TRBV5-1 and TRBJ2-3 for the parts outside the CDR3, the full variable domain is KAGVTQTPRYLIKTRGQQVTLSCSPISGHRSVSWYQQTPGQGLQFLFEYFSETQRNKGNFPGRFSGRQFSNSRSEMNVSTLELGDSALYLCASSLGQQASTDTQYFGPGTRLTVL.

V and J are TRBV4-3 and TRBJ1-4; TRBD1 aligns across 10 bases. Germline V lookup: CDR1 LGHNA, CDR2 YSLEER. J lost 8 bases, V lost 4 bases, and 4 bases had no gene match. The CDR3 covers 14 residues. CDR3 residues: CASSPGDRGEKLFF. DNA for the CDR3: TGCGCCAGCAGCCCAGGGGACAGGGGCGAAAAACTGTTTTTT.

The genes are TRBV6-2 or TRBV6-3 and TRBJ2-3, with TRBD1 matching over 7 bases. The V and J ends lost 2 bases and 6 bases, in that order; junction bases with no gene match: 11. Germline assignment: CDR1 MNHEY and CDR2 SVGEGT. This CDR3 contains 16 residues. CDR3 in amino acids: CASSYRVEQGYDTQYF. CDR3 bases: TGTGCCAGCAGTTACAGAGTCGAACAGGGGTACGATACGCAGTATTTT.

The chain uses TRBV10-3 and TRBJ2-1; D call uncertain. V was clipped by 0 bases and J by 0 bases, with 6 bases between them. The CDR3 is made up of 15 amino acids. The germline gives CDR1 ENHRY, CDR2 SYGVKD. The CDR3 DNA sequence: TGTGCCATCAGTGAGTCCCTCAGCTCCTACAATGAGCAGTTCTTC. Residues: CAISESLSSYNEQFF.

The chain is built from TRBV6-2 or TRBV6-3 and TRBJ2-7, with 14 bases aligning to TRBD2. This CDR3 is 14 amino acids long. V trimming: 5 bases; J trimming: 11 bases; junction bases outside the gene matches: 8. Germline V gene sequence: CDR1 MNHEY, CDR2 SVGEGT. CDR3 in DNA: TGTGCCAGCAGTCCCTCCGGGACTAGCGGGAGTAAGTACTTC. This codes for CASSPSGTSGSKYF.

This clonotype was seen only a few times. The chain joins TRBV5-5 to TRBJ1-6, with D perhaps matching TRBD1 (5 bases). CDR1 and CDR2 from the germline V gene are SGHKS and YYEKEE (reference sequence). Between the trimmed V and J ends, which lost 0 bases and 7 bases, there was a span of 11 bases. This CDR3 region has 15 residues. CDR3 amino acids: CASSLEGRLNSPLHF. DNA of the CDR3: TGTGCCAGCAGCTTGGAGGGGAGATTAAATTCACCCCTCCACTTT.

This clonotype was seen a handful of times. CDR3 loop: CASSFNGGNQPQHF. The CDR3 DNA is TGTGCCAGCAGCTTTAACGGGGGAAATCAGCCCCAGCATTTT. The chain is built from TRBV7-2 and TRBJ1-5, with a tentative D call TRBD1 (5 bases). Trimming left V 3 bases short and J 4 bases short, with 10 bases between. The CDR3 is 14 residues long. Germline V gene lookup returns CDR1 SGHTA and CDR2 FQGNSA.

The rearrangement links TRBV20-1 to TRBJ2-7; no reliable D call. The V gene lost 5 bases and the J gene lost 4 bases, with 6 bases spanning the gap. Per germline, CDR1 DFQATT and CDR2 SNEGSKA (reference sequence). This CDR3 has 10 residues. The CDR3 DNA reads TGCAGTGCTCAGGCATACGAGCAGTACTTC. Translation: CSAQAYEQYF.

Ten or more counts support this clonotype. The rearrangement joins TRBV7-6 to TRBJ1-1, with a weak D call TRBD1 (5 bases). Trimming pared 5 bases from V and 5 bases from J, leaving 18 bases between. Germline CDR1 SGHVS, CDR2 FNYEAQ. CDR3 length equals 15 residues. CDR3 nucleotide sequence: TGTGCCAGCAGCAGCCAAAGCGACGGGGGTACTGAAGCTTTCTTT. Its protein product is CASSSQSDGGTEAFF.

The chain couples TRBV19 to TRBJ2-2; D may correspond to TRBD1 or TRBD2 (5 bases each). Germline lookup yields CDR1 LNHDA and CDR2 SQIVND (reference sequence). CDR3 length: 13 residues. V lost 9 bases and J lost 7, with 15 bases in between. CDR3 sequence: CASRVGVFGELFF. The CDR3, as DNA: TGTGCCAGCCGAGTGGGGGTATTCGGGGAGCTGTTTTTT.

This chain joins TRBV7-2 and TRBJ2-7; 9 bases agree with TRBD1. CDR1 is SGHTA and CDR2 is FQGNSA in the germline V gene. J lost 0 bases, V lost 5 bases, and 2 bases had no gene match. The length of the CDR3 is 14 residues. The CDR3 sequence is CASSMTGGSYEQYF. CDR3 in DNA: TGTGCCAGCAGCATGACAGGGGGCTCCTACGAGCAGTACTTC.